This T cell receptor beta chain was sequenced for a study of blood T cell repertoires in COVID-19. In the study overall: The origin of the acute and convalescent COVID-19 samples was the United States, Italy and Spain.

The data were produced by immunoSEQ multiplex PCR, yet TCRdb's version contains in-frame clones alone and is incomplete. The profile shows fewer than 250,000 clones, around 90% of them singletons. Participants' reported clinical history set cohort assignment. The receptor was isolated from a woman aged 30 to 39 with acute COVID-19. The sample was PBMCs or T cells enriched from blood (not recorded which).

CDR3 coding DNA: TGTGCCAGCAGCCCGGAGCGTGGGGCCAACGTCCTGACTTTC. It is translated as CASSPERGANVLTF. This chain connects TRBV2 to TRBJ2-6; D call uncertain. The germline V gene has CDR1 SNHLY and CDR2 FYNNEI. The CDR3 runs 14 residues. V was shortened by 6 bases and J by 3 bases, with 9 bases between the two germline ends.